This TCR beta chain was recorded in a study of shared clonotypes between healthy human individuals. Study summary: Samples came from two female and a few male donors aged 18 to 49. Overall study results and limits: The donor pool, a small one, limited the genetic and exposure-history diversity represented. The rarefaction results pointed to incomplete sorted-subset sequencing despite large depth.

Naivety among CD8 cells was defined by CD45RO negativity and positive CCR7 selection, thereby excluding terminally differentiated effector memory CD45RA+ cells. None of the donors, who were healthy HIV-negative adults, had recently had acute infections or vaccinations. Repertoires were generated with immunoSEQ multiplex PCR, while TCRdb's copy carries only in-frame clones and drops some. The repertoire holds around 2.1 million clones, with 90% to 95% as singletons. Germline CDR1 is SQVTM and CDR2 is ANQGSEA. The CDR3 sequence is 12 residues long. Trimming pared 3 bases from V and 5 bases from J, leaving 7 bases between. On this clone: Its antigen remains unidentified.

This receptor was taken from a man aged 18 to 29 in good health. Some clones in this sample may be carry-over from other donors' samples. What was sequenced was naive CD8+ T cells from PBMCs. V usage is TRBV29-1 and J usage is TRBJ2-2; D is uncertain. The CDR3 nucleotides are TGCAGCGTTGAGAGGATGACCGGGGAGCTGTTTTTT. Protein sequence: CSVERMTGELFF.